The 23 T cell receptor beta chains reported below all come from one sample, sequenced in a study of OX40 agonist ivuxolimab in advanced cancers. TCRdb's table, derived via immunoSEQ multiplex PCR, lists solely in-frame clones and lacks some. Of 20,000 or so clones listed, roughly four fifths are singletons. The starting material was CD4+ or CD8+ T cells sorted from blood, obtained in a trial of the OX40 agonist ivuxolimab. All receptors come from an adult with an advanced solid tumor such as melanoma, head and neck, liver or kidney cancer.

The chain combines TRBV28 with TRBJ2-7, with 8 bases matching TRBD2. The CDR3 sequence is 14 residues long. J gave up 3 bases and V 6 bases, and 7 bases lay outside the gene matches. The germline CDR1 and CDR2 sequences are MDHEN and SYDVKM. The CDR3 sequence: CASRVPGTSYEQYF. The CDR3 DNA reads TGTGCCAGCAGGGTCCCCGGGACTAGCTACGAGCAGTACTTC.

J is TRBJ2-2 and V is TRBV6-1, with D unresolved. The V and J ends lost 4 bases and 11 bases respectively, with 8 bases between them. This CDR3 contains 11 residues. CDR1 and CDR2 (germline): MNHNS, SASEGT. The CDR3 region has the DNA TGTGCCAGCAGTGCAGGCCCAGAGCTGTTTTTT. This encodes CASSAGPELFF.

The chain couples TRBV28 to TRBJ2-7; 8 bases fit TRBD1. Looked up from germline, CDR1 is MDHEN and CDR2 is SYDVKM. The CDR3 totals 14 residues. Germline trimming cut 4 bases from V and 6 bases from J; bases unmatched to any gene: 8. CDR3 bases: TGTGCCAGCAGTTCTCCCAGGGGGCTTGGCGAGCAGTACTTC. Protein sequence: CASSSPRGLGEQYF.

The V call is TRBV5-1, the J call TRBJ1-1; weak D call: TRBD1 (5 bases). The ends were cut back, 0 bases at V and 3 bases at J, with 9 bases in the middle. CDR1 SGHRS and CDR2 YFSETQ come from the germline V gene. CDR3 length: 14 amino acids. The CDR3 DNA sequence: TGCGCCAGCAGCTTGGAATGGGGGGACACTGAAGCTTTCTTT. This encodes CASSLEWGDTEAFF.

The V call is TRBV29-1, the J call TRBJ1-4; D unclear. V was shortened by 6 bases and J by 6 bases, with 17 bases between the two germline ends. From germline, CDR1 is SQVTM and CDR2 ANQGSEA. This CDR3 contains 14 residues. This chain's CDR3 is CSVHQRGGDEKLFF. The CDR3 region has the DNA TGCAGCGTACACCAGCGGGGTGGGGATGAAAAACTGTTTTTT.

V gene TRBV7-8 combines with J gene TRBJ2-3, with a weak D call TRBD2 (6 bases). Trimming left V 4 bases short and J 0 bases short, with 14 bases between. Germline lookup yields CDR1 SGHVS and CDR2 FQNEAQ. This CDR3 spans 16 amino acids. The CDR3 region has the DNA TGTGCCAGCAGCTCGGGCCTCGCGGGGAGCACAGATACGCAGTATTTT. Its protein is CASSSGLAGSTDTQYF.

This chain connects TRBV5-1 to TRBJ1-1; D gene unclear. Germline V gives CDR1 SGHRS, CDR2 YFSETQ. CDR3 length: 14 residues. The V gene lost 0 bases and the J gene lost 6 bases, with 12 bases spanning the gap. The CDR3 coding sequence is TGCGCCAGCAGCTTGGTCGGGTTCCGGTCTGAAGCTTTCTTT. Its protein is CASSLVGFRSEAFF. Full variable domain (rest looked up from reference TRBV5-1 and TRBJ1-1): KAGVTQTPRYLIKTRGQQVTLSCSPISGHRSVSWYQQTPGQGLQFLFEYFSETQRNKGNFPGRFSGRQFSNSRSEMNVSTLELGDSALYLCASSLVGFRSEAFFGQGTRLTVV.

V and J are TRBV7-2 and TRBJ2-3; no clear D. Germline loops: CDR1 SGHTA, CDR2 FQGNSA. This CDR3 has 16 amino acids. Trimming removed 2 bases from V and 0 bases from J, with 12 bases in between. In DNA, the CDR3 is TGTGCCAGCAGCTTAACCCCTACTACTAGCACAGATACGCAGTATTTT. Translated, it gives CASSLTPTTSTDTQYF.

The CDR3 DNA reads TGTGCCAGCAGCTTGGAGGCACAAGATCAGCCCCAGCATTTT. Its translation is CASSLEAQDQPQHF. This sequence joins TRBV7-9 and TRBJ1-5; no clear D gene. From germline, CDR1 is SEHNR and CDR2 FQNEAQ (reference sequence). The germline V and J ends were trimmed by 3 bases and 5 bases, with 11 bases remaining between them. This CDR3 has 14 amino acids.

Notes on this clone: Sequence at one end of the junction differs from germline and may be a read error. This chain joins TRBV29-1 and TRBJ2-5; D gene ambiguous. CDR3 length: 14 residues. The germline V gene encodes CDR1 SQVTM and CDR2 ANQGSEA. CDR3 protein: CSVGGQAYQEAQYF. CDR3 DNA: TGCAGCGTTGGGGGTCAAGCATATCAAGAGGCCCAGTACTTC.

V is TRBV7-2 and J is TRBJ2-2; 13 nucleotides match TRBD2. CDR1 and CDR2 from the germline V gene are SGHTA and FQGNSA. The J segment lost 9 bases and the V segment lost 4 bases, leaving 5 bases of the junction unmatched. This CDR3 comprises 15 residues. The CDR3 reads CASSYGTSGNWELFF. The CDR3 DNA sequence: TGTGCCAGCAGCTATGGGACTAGCGGGAACTGGGAGCTGTTTTTT.

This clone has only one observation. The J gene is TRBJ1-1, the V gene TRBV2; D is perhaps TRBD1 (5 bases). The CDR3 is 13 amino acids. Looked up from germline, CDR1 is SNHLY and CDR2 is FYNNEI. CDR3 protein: CATRSQGNTEAFF. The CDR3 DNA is TGTGCGACCCGAAGTCAGGGGAACACTGAAGCTTTCTTT.

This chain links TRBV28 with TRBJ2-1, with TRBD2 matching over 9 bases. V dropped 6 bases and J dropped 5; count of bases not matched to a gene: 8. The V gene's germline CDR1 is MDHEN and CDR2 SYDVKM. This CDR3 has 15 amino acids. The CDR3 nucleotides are TGTGCCAGCAGCTCACCTAGCGGGACCCACAATGAGCAGTTCTTC. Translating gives CASSSPSGTHNEQFF.

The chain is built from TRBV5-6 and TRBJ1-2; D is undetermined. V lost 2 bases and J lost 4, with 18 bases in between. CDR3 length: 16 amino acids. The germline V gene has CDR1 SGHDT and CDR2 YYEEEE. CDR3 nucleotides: TGTGCCAGCAGCTTTTTGGACCAACAGAACTCCTATGGCTACACCTTC. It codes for CASSFLDQQNSYGYTF.

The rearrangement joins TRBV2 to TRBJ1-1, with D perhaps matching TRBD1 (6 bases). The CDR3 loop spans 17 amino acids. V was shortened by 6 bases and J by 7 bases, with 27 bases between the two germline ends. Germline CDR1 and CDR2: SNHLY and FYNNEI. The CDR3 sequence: CASSSARSGALAGEAFF. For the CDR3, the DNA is TGTGCCAGCAGCAGTGCCCGGTCAGGGGCATTAGCGGGTGAAGCTTTCTTT.

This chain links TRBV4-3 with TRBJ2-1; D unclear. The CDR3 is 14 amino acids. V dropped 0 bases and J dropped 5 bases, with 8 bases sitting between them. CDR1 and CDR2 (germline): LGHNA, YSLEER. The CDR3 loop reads CASSQDPGHNEQFF. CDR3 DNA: TGCGCCAGCAGCCAAGACCCCGGCCACAATGAGCAGTTCTTC.

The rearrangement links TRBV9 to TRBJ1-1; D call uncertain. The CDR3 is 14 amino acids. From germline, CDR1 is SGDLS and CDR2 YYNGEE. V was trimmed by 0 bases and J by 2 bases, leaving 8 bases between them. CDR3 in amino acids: CASSVAGENTEAFF. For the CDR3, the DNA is TGTGCCAGCAGCGTAGCAGGAGAAAACACTGAAGCTTTCTTT.

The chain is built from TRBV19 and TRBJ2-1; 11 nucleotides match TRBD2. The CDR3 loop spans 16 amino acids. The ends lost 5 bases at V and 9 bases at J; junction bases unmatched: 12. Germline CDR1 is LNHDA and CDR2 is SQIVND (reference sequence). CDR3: CASSRRVVAGGGEQFF. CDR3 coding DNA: TGTGCCAGTAGTCGTCGTGTGGTAGCGGGAGGGGGTGAGCAGTTCTTC.

The CDR3 sequence: CASSLFGRAGDEQFF. The CDR3 region has the DNA TGCGCCAGCAGCTTGTTCGGGAGGGCCGGGGATGAGCAGTTCTTC. V is TRBV5-1 and J is TRBJ2-1, with 8 bases that match TRBD2. Looked up from germline, CDR1 is SGHRS and CDR2 is YFSETQ. The CDR3 extends over 15 amino acids. The V and J ends lost 1 base and 8 bases, in that order; junction bases with no gene match: 8.

The CDR3 region has the DNA TGTGCCAGCAGTTTAACGCCGGGCGGCGCAAGGGCCCAGTACTTC. This codes for CASSLTPGGARAQYF. The chain is built from TRBV28 and TRBJ2-5; D gene uncertain. The germline V gene has CDR1 MDHEN and CDR2 SYDVKM. The CDR3 consists of 15 residues. V lost 2 bases and J lost 9, with 19 bases in between. The full variable domain, completed using reference TRBV28 and TRBJ2-5, is DVKVTQSSRYLVKRTGEKVFLECVQDMDHENMFWYRQDPGLGLRLIYFSYDVKMKEKGDIPEGYSVSREKKERFSLILESASTNQTSMYLCASSLTPGGARAQYFGPGTRLLVL.

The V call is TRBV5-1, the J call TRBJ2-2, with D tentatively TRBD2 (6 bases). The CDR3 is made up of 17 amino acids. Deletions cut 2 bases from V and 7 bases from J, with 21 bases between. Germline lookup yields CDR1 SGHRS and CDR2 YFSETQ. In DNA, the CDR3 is TGCGCCAGCAGCTTCGGAGGGGCCGGGAGAGGTGGCGGGGAGCTGTTTTTT. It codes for CASSFGGAGRGGGELFF.

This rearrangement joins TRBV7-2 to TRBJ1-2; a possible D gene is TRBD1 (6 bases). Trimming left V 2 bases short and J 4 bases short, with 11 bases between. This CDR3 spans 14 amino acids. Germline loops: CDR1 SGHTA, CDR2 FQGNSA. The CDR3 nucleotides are TGTGCCAGCAGCTTAAGTGGAGGGGGCTATGGCTACACCTTC. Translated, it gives CASSLSGGGYGYTF.

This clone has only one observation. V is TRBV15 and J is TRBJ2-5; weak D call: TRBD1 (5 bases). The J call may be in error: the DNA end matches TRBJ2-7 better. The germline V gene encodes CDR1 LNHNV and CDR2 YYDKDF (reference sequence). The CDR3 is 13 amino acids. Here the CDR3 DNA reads TGTGCCACCAGCAGCGGACACTCCTACGAGCAGTACTTC. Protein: CATSSGHSYEQYF.